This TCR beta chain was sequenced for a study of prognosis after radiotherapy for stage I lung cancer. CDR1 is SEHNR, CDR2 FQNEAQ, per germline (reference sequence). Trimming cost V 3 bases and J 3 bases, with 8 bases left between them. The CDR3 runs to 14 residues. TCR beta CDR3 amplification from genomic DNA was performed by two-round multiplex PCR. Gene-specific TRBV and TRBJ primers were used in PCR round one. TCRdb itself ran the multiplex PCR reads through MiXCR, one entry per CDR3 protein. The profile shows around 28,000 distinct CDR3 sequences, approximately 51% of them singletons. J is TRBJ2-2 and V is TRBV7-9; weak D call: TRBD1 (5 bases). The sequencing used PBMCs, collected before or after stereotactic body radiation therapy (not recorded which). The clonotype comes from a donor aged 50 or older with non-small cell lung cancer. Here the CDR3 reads CASSFSGYTGELFF. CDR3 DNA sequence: TGTGCCAGCAGCTTCTCAGGGTACACCGGGGAGCTGTTTTTT. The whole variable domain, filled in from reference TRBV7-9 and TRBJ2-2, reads DTGVSQNPRHKITKRGQNVTFRCDPISEHNRLYWYRQTLGQGPEFLTYFQNEAQLEKSRLLSDRFSAERPKGSFSTLEIQRTEQGDSAMYLCASSFSGYTGELFFGEGSRLTVL.